What follows describes a single T cell receptor beta chain. Sequencing was performed with immunoSEQ multiplex PCR; in TCRdb, only in-frame clones are kept and a portion is missing. The data contain 150,000 to 200,000 clones, about 85% of them singletons. The sample originates from a study of blood T cell repertoires in COVID-19. Study details: T cells, B-cell-depleted T cells, or PBMCs provided the cDNA or gDNA that served as material.

Germline CDR1 and CDR2: LGHNA and YNFKEQ. The V end lost 4 bases, the J end lost 6 bases, and 16 bases lay between the germline ends. This CDR3 is built from 15 residues. Sequenced: peripheral blood. This sequence was found in a woman of 80 years or more with acute or convalescent COVID-19. The chain has TRBV4-2 and TRBJ2-1; the D gene is possibly TRBD2 (6 bases). CDR3: CASSPGGTLGNEQFF. CDR3 bases: TGTGCCAGCAGCCCTGGGGGGACCCTAGGCAATGAGCAGTTCTTC.